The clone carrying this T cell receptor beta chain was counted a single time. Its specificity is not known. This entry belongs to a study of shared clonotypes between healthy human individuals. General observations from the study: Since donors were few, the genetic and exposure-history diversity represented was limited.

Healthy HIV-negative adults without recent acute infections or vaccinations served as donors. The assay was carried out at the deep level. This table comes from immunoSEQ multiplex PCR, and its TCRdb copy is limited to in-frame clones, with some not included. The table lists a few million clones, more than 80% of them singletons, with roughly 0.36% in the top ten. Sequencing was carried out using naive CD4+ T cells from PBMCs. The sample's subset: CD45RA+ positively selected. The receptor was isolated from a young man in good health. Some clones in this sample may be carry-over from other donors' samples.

The CDR3 loop is CASSSILAARSYEQYF. The CDR3 nucleotides read TGTGCCAGCAGCTCGATCCTAGCGGCTCGAAGCTACGAGCAGTACTTC. This chain uses TRBV7-8 with TRBJ2-7; 7 bases align to TRBD2. J was trimmed by 3 bases and V by 4 bases; bases with no gene match: 12. This CDR3 is 16 amino acids long. From germline, CDR1 is SGHVS and CDR2 FQNEAQ.